The 18 T cell receptor beta chains reported below all come from one sample, sequenced in a study of cytomegalovirus exposure and HLA in healthy donors. PCR was performed using 60 Vbeta and 13 Jbeta primers. Sequencing used immunoSEQ multiplex PCR; TCRdb keeps in-frame clones, though not all of them. The table includes some 130,000 clones, 70% to 85% detected once. The sequencing input was PBMCs. These receptors were collected from a man aged 35 to 55 in good health and CMV-seropositive.

The chain joins TRBV7-3 to TRBJ2-5, with D tentatively TRBD2 (6 bases). The CDR3 spans 16 residues. V was pared by 4 bases and J by 5 bases, with 20 bases between. Germline values: CDR1 SGHTA, CDR2 FQGTGA. Written as DNA, the CDR3 is TGTGCCAGCAGCTCATGGCCGGGACTTCCAATGGAGACCCAGTACTTC. Residues: CASSSWPGLPMETQYF.

The chain uses TRBV5-1 and TRBJ2-5; D is perhaps TRBD1 (6 bases). The J call is uncertain, as TRBJ2-7 better fits the DNA end. CDR1 and CDR2 from the germline V gene are SGHRS and YFSETQ. The CDR3 is made up of 17 amino acids. The CDR3 DNA reads TGCGCCAGCAGCCCAGGGGCTCACGCGGCGGTCTCCTACGAGCAGTACTTC. Protein product: CASSPGAHAAVSYEQYF.

The V call is TRBV5-1, the J call TRBJ2-7, with no clear D. The length of the CDR3 is 14 residues. Germline assignment: CDR1 SGHRS and CDR2 YFSETQ. V was cut by 2 bases and J by 3 bases, with 12 bases left in between. The DNA of the CDR3 is TGCGCCAGCAGCTTAATGGGCGAGAGCTACGAGCAGTACTTC. It encodes CASSLMGESYEQYF.

CDR3: CASSPSSYEQYF. The CDR3 nucleotides read TGTGCCAGCTCACCGAGCTCCTACGAGCAGTACTTC. The rearrangement uses TRBV18 and TRBJ2-7; D gene ambiguous. CDR3 length equals 12 residues. Trimming left V 3 bases short and J 0 bases short, with 3 bases between. Germline V gene data show CDR1 as KGHSH and CDR2 as LQKENI.

The chain couples TRBV5-6 to TRBJ2-3, with D maybe TRBD2 (5 bases). The CDR3 contains 15 residues. The V and J ends lost 0 bases and 8 bases respectively, with 16 bases between them. Germline loops: CDR1 SGHDT, CDR2 YYEEEE. The CDR3, as DNA: TGTGCCAGCAGCTTGGCCTCTTCTAGCTTTTCTACGCAGTATTTT. This encodes CASSLASSSFSTQYF.

V is TRBV14 and J is TRBJ2-7, with 8 bases lining up with TRBD1. V trimming: 4 bases; J trimming: 7 bases; junction bases outside the gene matches: 12. Per the germline V gene, CDR1 is SGHDN and CDR2 is FVKESK. The CDR3 has 15 residues. The CDR3 spells CASSRITGGLSEQYF. Here the CDR3 DNA reads TGTGCCAGCAGCCGAATAACAGGGGGACTCTCAGAGCAGTACTTC.

The rearrangement links TRBV28 to TRBJ2-1; 11 bases map to TRBD2. CDR3 length: 14 residues. CDR1 is MDHEN, CDR2 SYDVKM, per germline. V dropped 8 bases and J dropped 6; count of bases not matched to a gene: 6. As DNA, the CDR3 is TGTGCCAGCTCAACGGGGACTAGCGGCAATGAGCAGTTCTTC. Its translation is CASSTGTSGNEQFF.

The chain couples TRBV6-5 to TRBJ1-5; 7 nucleotides align to TRBD1. J gave up 7 bases and V 2 bases, and 11 bases lay outside the gene matches. Germline CDR1 reads MNHEY; CDR2 reads SVGAGI. The CDR3 runs to 16 residues. The CDR3 is CASSYAAGGAEQPQHF. CDR3 bases: TGTGCCAGCAGTTACGCCGCAGGGGGAGCTGAGCAGCCCCAGCATTTT.

The gene calls are TRBV6-4 and TRBJ2-7, with 8 bases that match TRBD1. Looked up from germline, CDR1 is MRHNA and CDR2 is SNTAGT. The CDR3 runs to 13 residues. J gave up 2 bases and V 11 bases, and 8 bases lay outside the gene matches. CDR3 in DNA: TGTGCCTTCCGGACAGGGAATACCTACGAGCAGTACTTC. Protein: CAFRTGNTYEQYF.

This clone was detected only a few times. The gene calls are TRBV2 and TRBJ2-5; TRBD2 matches at 7 bases. CDR1 is SNHLY and CDR2 is FYNNEI in the germline V gene. The CDR3 spans 15 residues. The ends lost 4 bases at V and 5 bases at J; junction bases unmatched: 10. In DNA, the CDR3 is TGTGCCAGCAGTGGTGGAAGGACTAGTAGGGAGACCCAGTACTTC. Protein: CASSGGRTSRETQYF.

The CDR3 nucleotides are TGTGCCAGCAGCTATTCGCCTGCGGACCAAGAGACCCAGTACTTC. Translation: CASSYSPADQETQYF. The rearrangement links TRBV7-6 to TRBJ2-5; D gene ambiguous. V was trimmed by 4 bases and J by 0 bases, leaving 12 bases between them. This CDR3 contains 15 residues. Per germline, CDR1 SGHVS and CDR2 FNYEAQ.

The V gene is TRBV5-1, the J gene TRBJ2-7, with 7 bases fitting TRBD1. The V gene's germline CDR1 is SGHRS and CDR2 YFSETQ. The CDR3 covers 15 residues. J gave up 4 bases and V 4 bases, and 11 bases lay outside the gene matches. The CDR3 sequence: CASSTARGTEYEQYF. The DNA for the CDR3 is TGCGCCAGCAGCACGGCCCGAGGGACAGAGTACGAGCAGTACTTC.

The chain couples TRBV28 to TRBJ2-4; tentatively, D is TRBD2 (5 bases). Germline V gives CDR1 MDHEN, CDR2 SYDVKM. The V end was cut by 3 bases, the J end by 6 bases, with 12 bases between. The CDR3 sequence is 14 residues long. The CDR3 loop reads CASSLAGPINIQYF. The CDR3 region has the DNA TGTGCCAGCAGTTTGGCGGGTCCAATAAACATTCAGTACTTC. Drawing the rest from reference TRBV28 and TRBJ2-4, the complete variable domain is DVKVTQSSRYLVKRTGEKVFLECVQDMDHENMFWYRQDPGLGLRLIYFSYDVKMKEKGDIPEGYSVSREKKERFSLILESASTNQTSMYLCASSLAGPINIQYFGAGTRLSVL.

The CDR3, as DNA: TGTGCCAGCACCGACCCGGGGTCTAATTCACCCCTCCACTTT. Protein product: CASTDPGSNSPLHF. J is TRBJ1-6 and V is TRBV6-1; no definite D call. Germline assignment: CDR1 MNHNS and CDR2 SASEGT. The germline V and J ends were trimmed by 7 bases and 6 bases, with 13 bases remaining between them. The CDR3 is 14 amino acids.

Comment on this clone: Other DNA variants within this sample encode the same CDR3. This chain uses TRBV4-2 with TRBJ2-1; 7 bases fit TRBD2. The J segment lost 3 bases and the V segment lost 0 bases, leaving 2 bases of the junction unmatched. This CDR3 is 15 amino acids long. CDR1 and CDR2 (germline): LGHNA, YNFKEQ. The CDR3 sequence is CASSQDTGGYNEQFF. In DNA, the CDR3 is TGTGCCAGCAGCCAAGATACGGGAGGCTACAATGAGCAGTTCTTC.

This chain joins TRBV10-1 and TRBJ1-1; no clear D gene. Germline V gene lookup returns CDR1 WNHNN and CDR2 SYGVQD (reference sequence). V shed 0 bases and J shed 3 bases, with 8 bases lying between them. CDR3 length: 14 amino acids. CDR3 in amino acids: CASSESWRDTEAFF. The CDR3 bases are TGCGCCAGCAGTGAGTCGTGGAGGGACACTGAAGCTTTCTTT.

This chain joins TRBV5-6 and TRBJ2-7; TRBD2 matches 8 bases. There are 16 residues in the CDR3. The junction had 9 bases not matched to a gene; V was cut back by 0 bases and J by 4 bases. The germline V gene encodes CDR1 SGHDT and CDR2 YYEEEE. CDR3 nucleotides: TGTGCCAGCAGCTTGGGTGCGAGCGGGAGAGGTTACGAGCAGTACTTC. Its protein is CASSLGASGRGYEQYF.

CDR3 residues: CASCPTGDSPLHF. Here the CDR3 DNA reads TGTGCCAGCTGTCCCACAGGGGATTCACCCCTCCACTTT. The V call is TRBV7-9, the J call TRBJ1-6; 7 bases align to TRBD1. The V gene end was trimmed by 8 bases and the J gene end by 8 bases; junction bases not matched to a gene: 6. Germline CDR1 reads SEHNR; CDR2 reads FQNEAQ (reference sequence). CDR3 size: 13 residues.